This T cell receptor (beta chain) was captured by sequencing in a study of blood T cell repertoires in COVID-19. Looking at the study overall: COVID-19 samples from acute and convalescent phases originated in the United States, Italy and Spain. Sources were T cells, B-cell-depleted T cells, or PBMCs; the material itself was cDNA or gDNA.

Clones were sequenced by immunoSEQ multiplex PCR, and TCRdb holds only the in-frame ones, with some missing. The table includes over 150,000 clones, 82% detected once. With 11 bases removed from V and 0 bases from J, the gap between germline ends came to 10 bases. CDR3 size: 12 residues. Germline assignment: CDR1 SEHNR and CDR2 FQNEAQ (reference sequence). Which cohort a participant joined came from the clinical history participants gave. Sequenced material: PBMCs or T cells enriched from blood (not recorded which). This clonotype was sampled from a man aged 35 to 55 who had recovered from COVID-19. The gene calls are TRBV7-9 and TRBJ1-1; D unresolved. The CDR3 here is CALRGVNTEAFF. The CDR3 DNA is TGTGCCCTACGGGGAGTGAACACTGAAGCTTTCTTT.